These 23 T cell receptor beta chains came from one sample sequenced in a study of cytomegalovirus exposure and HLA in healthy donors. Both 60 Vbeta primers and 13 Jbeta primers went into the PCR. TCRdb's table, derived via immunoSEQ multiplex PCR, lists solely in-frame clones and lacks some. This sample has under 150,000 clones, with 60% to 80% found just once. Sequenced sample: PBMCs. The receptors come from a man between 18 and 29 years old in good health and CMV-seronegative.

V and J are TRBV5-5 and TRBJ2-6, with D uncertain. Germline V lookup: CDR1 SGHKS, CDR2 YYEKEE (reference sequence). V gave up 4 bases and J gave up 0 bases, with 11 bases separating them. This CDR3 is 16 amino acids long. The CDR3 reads CASSLSGTSGANVLTF. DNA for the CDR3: TGTGCCAGCAGCCTATCAGGCACCTCTGGGGCCAACGTCCTGACTTTC. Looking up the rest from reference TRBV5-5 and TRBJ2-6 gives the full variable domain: DAGVTQSPTHLIKTRGQQVTLRCSPISGHKSVSWYQQVLGQGPQFIFQYYEKEERGRGNFPDRFSARQFPNYSSELNVNALLLGDSALYLCASSLSGTSGANVLTFGAGSRLTVL.

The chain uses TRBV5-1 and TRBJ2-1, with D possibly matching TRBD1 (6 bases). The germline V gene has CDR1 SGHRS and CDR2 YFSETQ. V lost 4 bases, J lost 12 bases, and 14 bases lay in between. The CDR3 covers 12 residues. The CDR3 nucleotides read TGCGCCAGCAGCGATCAGGGGTTCCCGCAGTTCTTC. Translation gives CASSDQGFPQFF.

The DNA of the CDR3 is TGCGCCAGCAGCTTGCCCGGGGGGGCCTCAGATACGCAGTATTTT. As protein: CASSLPGGASDTQYF. The V gene is TRBV5-1, the J gene TRBJ2-3, with 8 bases aligning to TRBD2. Per the germline V gene, CDR1 is SGHRS and CDR2 is YFSETQ. Losses at the gene ends were 1 base for V and 4 bases for J; bases not matched to a gene: 5. This CDR3 region has 15 residues. The full variable domain, in which reference TRBV5-1 and TRBJ2-3 provide the parts outside the CDR3, is KAGVTQTPRYLIKTRGQQVTLSCSPISGHRSVSWYQQTPGQGLQFLFEYFSETQRNKGNFPGRFSGRQFSNSRSEMNVSTLELGDSALYLCASSLPGGASDTQYFGPGTRLTVL.

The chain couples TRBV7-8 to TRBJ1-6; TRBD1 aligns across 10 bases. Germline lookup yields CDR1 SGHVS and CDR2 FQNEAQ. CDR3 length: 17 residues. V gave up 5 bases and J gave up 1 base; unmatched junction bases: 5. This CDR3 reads CASSPRDRGSYNSPLHF. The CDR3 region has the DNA TGTGCCAGCAGCCCAAGGGACAGGGGTTCCTATAATTCACCCCTCCACTTT. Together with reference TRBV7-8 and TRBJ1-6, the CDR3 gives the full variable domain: GAGVSQSPRYKVAKRGQDVALRCDPISGHVSLFWYQQALGQGPEFLTYFQNEAQLDKSGLPSDRFFAERPEGSVSTLKIQRTQQEDSAVYLCASSPRDRGSYNSPLHFGNGTRLTVT.

This CDR3 is CASSIDGGQGTGGYTF. CDR3 DNA: TGTGCCAGTAGTATAGATGGGGGACAGGGAACAGGCGGCTACACCTTC. The rearrangement joins TRBV19 to TRBJ1-2, with TRBD1 matching over 9 bases. The germline V gene encodes CDR1 LNHDA and CDR2 SQIVND (reference sequence). Trimming at V came to 0 bases and at J to 8 bases, leaving 10 bases not matched to a gene. The CDR3 sequence is 16 residues long.

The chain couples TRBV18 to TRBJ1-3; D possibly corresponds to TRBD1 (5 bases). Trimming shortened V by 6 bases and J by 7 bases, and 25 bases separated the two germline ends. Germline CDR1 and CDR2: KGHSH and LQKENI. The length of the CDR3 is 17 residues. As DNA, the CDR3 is TGTGCCAGCTCGGGGCCCGGTTGGACACCCACCATCAACACCATATATTTT. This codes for CASSGPGWTPTINTIYF.

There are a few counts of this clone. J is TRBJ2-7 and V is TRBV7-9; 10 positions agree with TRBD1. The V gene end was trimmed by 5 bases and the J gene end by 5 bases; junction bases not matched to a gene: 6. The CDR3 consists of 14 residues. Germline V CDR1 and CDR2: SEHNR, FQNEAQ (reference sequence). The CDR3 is CASSPMTGGNEQYF. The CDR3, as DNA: TGTGCCAGCAGCCCCATGACAGGGGGCAACGAGCAGTACTTC.

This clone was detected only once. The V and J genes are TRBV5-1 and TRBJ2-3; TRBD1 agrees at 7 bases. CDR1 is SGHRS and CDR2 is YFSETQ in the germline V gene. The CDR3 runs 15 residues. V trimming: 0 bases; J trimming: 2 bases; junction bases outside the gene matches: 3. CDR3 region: CASSLVGTATDTQYF. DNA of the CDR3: TGCGCCAGCAGCTTGGTAGGGACAGCCACAGATACGCAGTATTTT.

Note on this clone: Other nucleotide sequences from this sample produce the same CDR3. The CDR3 DNA is TGTGCCACCAGTTCCCCAGGACAGGGTTCAAGAAACACCATATATTTT. The encoded protein is CATSSPGQGSRNTIYF. The genes are TRBV15 and TRBJ1-3, with 8 bases fitting TRBD1. The V gene end was trimmed by 6 bases and the J gene end by 5 bases; junction bases not matched to a gene: 12. Germline loops: CDR1 LNHNV, CDR2 YYDKDF (reference sequence). The CDR3 has 16 residues.

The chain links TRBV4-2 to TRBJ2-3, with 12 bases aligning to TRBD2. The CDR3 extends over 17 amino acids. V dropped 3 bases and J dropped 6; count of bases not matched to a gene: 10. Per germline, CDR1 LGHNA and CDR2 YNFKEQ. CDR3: CASSQEASGGAWDTQYF. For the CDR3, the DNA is TGTGCCAGCAGCCAGGAGGCTAGCGGGGGGGCCTGGGATACGCAGTATTTT.

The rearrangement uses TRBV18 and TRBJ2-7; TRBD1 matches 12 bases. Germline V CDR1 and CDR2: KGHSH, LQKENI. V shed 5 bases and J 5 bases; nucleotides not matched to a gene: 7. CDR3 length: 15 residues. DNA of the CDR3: TGTGCCAGCTCAGCCGGGACAGGGGGCATGGACGAGCAGTACTTC. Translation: CASSAGTGGMDEQYF.

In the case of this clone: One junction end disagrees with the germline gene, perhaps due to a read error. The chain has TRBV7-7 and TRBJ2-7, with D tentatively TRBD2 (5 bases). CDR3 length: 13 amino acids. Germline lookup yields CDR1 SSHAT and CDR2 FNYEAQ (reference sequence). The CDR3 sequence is CASSLAGSYEQYF. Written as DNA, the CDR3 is TGTGCTAGCAGCCTTGCGGGCAGCTACGAGCAGTACTTC. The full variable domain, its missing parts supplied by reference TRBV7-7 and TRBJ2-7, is GAGVSQSPRYKVTKRGQDVTLRCDPISSHATLYWYQQALGQGPEFLTYFNYEAQPDKSGLPSDRFSAERPEGSISTLTIQRTEQRDSAMYRCASSLAGSYEQYFGPGTRLTVT.

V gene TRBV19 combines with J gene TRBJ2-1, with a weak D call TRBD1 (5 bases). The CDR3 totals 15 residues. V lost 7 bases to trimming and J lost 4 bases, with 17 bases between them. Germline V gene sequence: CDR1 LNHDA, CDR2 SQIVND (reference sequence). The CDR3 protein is CASNQRPDSYNEQFF. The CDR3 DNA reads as TGTGCCAGTAACCAACGACCTGACAGTTACAATGAGCAGTTCTTC.

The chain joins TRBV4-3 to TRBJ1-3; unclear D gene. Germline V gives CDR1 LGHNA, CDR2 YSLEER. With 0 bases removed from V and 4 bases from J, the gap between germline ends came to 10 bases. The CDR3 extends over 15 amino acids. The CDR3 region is CASSQDPLPGNTIYF. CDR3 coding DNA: TGCGCCAGCAGCCAAGACCCACTTCCAGGAAACACCATATATTTT.

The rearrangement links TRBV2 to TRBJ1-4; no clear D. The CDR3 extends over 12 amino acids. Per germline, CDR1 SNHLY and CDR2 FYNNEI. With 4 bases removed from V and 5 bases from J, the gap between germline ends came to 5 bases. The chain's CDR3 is CASSGRNEKLFF. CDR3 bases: TGTGCCAGCAGTGGGCGGAATGAAAAACTGTTTTTT.

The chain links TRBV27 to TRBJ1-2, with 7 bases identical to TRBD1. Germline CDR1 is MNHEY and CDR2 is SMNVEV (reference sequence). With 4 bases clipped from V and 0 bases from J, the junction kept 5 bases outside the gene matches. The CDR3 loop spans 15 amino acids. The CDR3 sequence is CASSSDREANYGYTF. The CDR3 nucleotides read TGTGCCAGCAGTTCCGACAGGGAAGCTAACTATGGCTACACCTTC.

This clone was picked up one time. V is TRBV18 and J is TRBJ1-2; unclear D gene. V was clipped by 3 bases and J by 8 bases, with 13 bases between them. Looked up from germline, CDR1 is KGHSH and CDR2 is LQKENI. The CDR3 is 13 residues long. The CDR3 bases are TGTGCCAGCTCACCGGGCCCGATAGAGGGCTACACCTTC. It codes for CASSPGPIEGYTF.

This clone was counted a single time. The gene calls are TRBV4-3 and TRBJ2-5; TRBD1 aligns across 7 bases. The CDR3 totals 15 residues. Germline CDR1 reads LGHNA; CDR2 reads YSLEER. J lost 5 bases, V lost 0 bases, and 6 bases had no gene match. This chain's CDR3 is CASSQEALTGETQYF. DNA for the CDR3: TGCGCCAGCAGCCAAGAGGCCCTGACAGGGGAGACCCAGTACTTC.

CDR3 DNA sequence: TGTGCCAGCAGTTACGGTGAGACACCGACCTACGAGCAGTACTTC. The encoded protein is CASSYGETPTYEQYF. The chain recombines TRBV6-5 with TRBJ2-7; unclear D gene. Germline V gives CDR1 MNHEY, CDR2 SVGAGI. The CDR3 covers 15 residues. V dropped 2 bases and J dropped 2 bases, with 13 bases sitting between them.

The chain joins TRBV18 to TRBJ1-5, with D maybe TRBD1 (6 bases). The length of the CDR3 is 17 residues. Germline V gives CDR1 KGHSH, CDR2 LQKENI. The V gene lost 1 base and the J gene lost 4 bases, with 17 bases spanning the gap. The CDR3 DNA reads TGTGCCAGCTCACCACGAGTGGCGACAGGCGGGAATCAGCCCCAGCATTTT. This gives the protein CASSPRVATGGNQPQHF.

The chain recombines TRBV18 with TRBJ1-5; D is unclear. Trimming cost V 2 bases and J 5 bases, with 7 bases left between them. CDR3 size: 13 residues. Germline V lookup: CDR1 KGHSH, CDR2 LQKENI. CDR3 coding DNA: TGTGCCAGCTCACCAAAGAGGGATCAGCCCCAGCATTTT. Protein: CASSPKRDQPQHF.

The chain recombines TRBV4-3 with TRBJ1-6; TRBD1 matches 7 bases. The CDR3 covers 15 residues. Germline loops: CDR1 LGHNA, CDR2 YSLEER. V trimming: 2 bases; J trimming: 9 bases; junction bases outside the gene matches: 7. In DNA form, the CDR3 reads TGCGCCAGCAGCCAAATAGGGGGCTTGGGTTCACCCCTCCACTTT. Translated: CASSQIGGLGSPLHF.

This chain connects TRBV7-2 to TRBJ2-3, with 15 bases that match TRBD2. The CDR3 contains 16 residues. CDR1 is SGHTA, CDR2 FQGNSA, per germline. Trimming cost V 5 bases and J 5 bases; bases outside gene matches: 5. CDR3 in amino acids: CASSAGLAGGQDTQYF. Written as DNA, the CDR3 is TGTGCCAGCAGCGCCGGACTAGCGGGGGGGCAAGATACGCAGTATTTT.